This TCR beta chain was found in a study of vaccination and CD4 T cells after COVID-19. Background on the study: Everyone enrolled got two doses of BNT162b2 or mRNA-1273 vaccine.

Treatment specified: approximately nine-day PBMC culture with coronavirus spike peptide pools or control peptides (ViraFEST assay). Culture conditions combined two million PBMCs per well with 10 IU/ml IL-2 and roughly 10 ug/ml peptide pools. A remark on this clonotype: Antigen unknown.

Sequenced with the Oncomine TCR Beta short-read assay was DNA taken from cultured CD4+ T cells. Via MiXCR, TCRdb re-called the PCR reads, giving one row per CDR3 protein. This table has over 8,500 distinct CDR3 sequences, 55% to 65% appearing once. V lost 7 bases, J lost 5 bases, and 17 bases lay in between. Germline V gene sequence: CDR1 SNHLY, CDR2 FYNNEI. The CDR3 contains 14 residues. General study points: Median numbers of SARS-CoV-2-reactive clonotypes increased from approximately 21 to 38 (not a significant change).

This sequence joins TRBV2 and TRBJ1-1, with D perhaps TRBD1 (6 bases). This TCR derives from a human donor who had recovered from COVID-19. The specimen sequenced was CD4+ T cells from blood, cultured in vitro. CDR3 DNA sequence: TGTGCCAGCACCCCGAAAACAGGGAGGACTGAAGCTTTCTTT. Translation gives CASTPKTGRTEAFF.